A selection of T cell receptor beta chains follows, all from one sample in a study of T cell responses to AZD1222 COVID-19 vaccine. Measured with immunoSEQ multiplex PCR; TCRdb has only the in-frame clones, and not every one. The sample contains 100,000 to 150,000 clones, about nine tenths of which appear only once. Specimen: peripheral blood, collected on day 0 of AZD1222 vaccination. The receptors come from an adult in good health. Both conserved end residues are part of each CDR3. The D gene is left open where the match is weak. Not every row has a clone size; where given, it reads once, few, many or a size class.

clone_size: NA; v_call: TRBV6-4; j_call: TRBJ2-3; d_call: TRBD2; cdr3_aa: CASSWASGASTDTQYF; cdr3_nt: TGTGCCAGCAGTTGGGCTAGCGGAGCTAGCACAGATACGCAGTATTTT
clone_size: NA; v_call: TRBV18; j_call: TRBJ2-3; d_call: NA; cdr3_aa: CASSPPVLDTQYF; cdr3_nt: TGTGCCAGCTCACCACCGGTGTTAGATACGCAGTATTTT
clone_size: NA; v_call: TRBV20-1; j_call: TRBJ2-7; d_call: NA; cdr3_aa: CSASRDYEQYF; cdr3_nt: TGCAGTGCTAGTAGAGACTACGAGCAGTACTTC
clone_size: NA; v_call: TRBV6-2/TRBV6-3; j_call: TRBJ2-2; d_call: NA; cdr3_aa: CASRPRGGTGELFF; cdr3_nt: TGTGCCAGCAGGCCTAGGGGGGGGACCGGGGAGCTGTTTTTT
clone_size: NA; v_call: TRBV21-1; j_call: TRBJ1-1; d_call: NA; cdr3_aa: CASSKVATAKNTEAFF; cdr3_nt: TGTGCCAGCAGCAAAGTGGCGACAGCCAAGAACACTGAAGCTTTCTTT
clone_size: NA; v_call: TRBV5-1; j_call: TRBJ1-1; d_call: NA; cdr3_aa: CASSLVGVAGMNTEAFF; cdr3_nt: TGCGCCAGCAGCTTGGTTGGGGTGGCAGGTATGAACACTGAAGCTTTCTTT
clone_size: NA; v_call: TRBV3-1/TRBV3-2; j_call: TRBJ1-2; d_call: NA; cdr3_aa: CASSQARGLYGYTF; cdr3_nt: TGTGCCAGCAGCCAAGCAAGAGGACTCTATGGCTACACCTTC
clone_size: NA; v_call: TRBV10-3; j_call: TRBJ1-4; d_call: TRBD1; cdr3_aa: CAIKTTGEDEKLFF; cdr3_nt: TGTGCCATCAAGACGACAGGGGAGGATGAAAAACTGTTTTTT
clone_size: NA; v_call: TRBV7-9; j_call: TRBJ1-2; d_call: NA; cdr3_aa: CASSLTGDHGYTF; cdr3_nt: TGTGCCAGCAGCTTAACAGGTGATCATGGCTACACCTTC
clone_size: many; v_call: TRBV5-1; j_call: TRBJ2-7; d_call: TRBD1; cdr3_aa: CASSERQGARYEQYF; cdr3_nt: TGCGCCAGCAGCGAAAGACAGGGGGCACGGTACGAGCAGTACTTC
clone_size: NA; v_call: TRBV29-1; j_call: TRBJ2-5; d_call: TRBD1; cdr3_aa: CSVERYRTGFSETQYF; cdr3_nt: TGCAGCGTTGAGAGGTATAGGACAGGGTTCTCGGAGACCCAGTACTTC
clone_size: NA; v_call: TRBV7-8; j_call: TRBJ1-3; d_call: NA; cdr3_aa: CASRPGGDSGNTIYF; cdr3_nt: TGTGCCAGCAGACCCGGGGGGGACTCTGGAAACACCATATATTTT
clone_size: once; v_call: TRBV7-9; j_call: TRBJ1-2; d_call: TRBD1; cdr3_aa: CASSLGTGTGAFYGYTF; cdr3_nt: TGTGCCAGCAGCTTAGGGACCGGGACAGGTGCCTTCTATGGCTACACCTTC
clone_size: NA; v_call: TRBV3-1/TRBV3-2; j_call: TRBJ1-2; d_call: TRBD1; cdr3_aa: CASSQDHQGGYGYTF; cdr3_nt: TGTGCCAGCAGCCAAGATCATCAGGGGGGCTATGGCTACACCTTC
clone_size: NA; v_call: TRBV7-3; j_call: TRBJ2-1; d_call: TRBD1; cdr3_aa: CASSLKRWDRGYEQFF; cdr3_nt: TGTGCCAGCAGCTTAAAACGCTGGGACAGGGGTTATGAGCAGTTCTTC
clone_size: NA; v_call: TRBV7-3; j_call: TRBJ1-6; d_call: NA; cdr3_aa: CASQLDLGSPLHF; cdr3_nt: TGTGCCAGCCAGCTAGACCTTGGTTCACCCCTCCACTTT
clone_size: NA; v_call: TRBV3-1/TRBV3-2; j_call: TRBJ2-1; d_call: NA; cdr3_aa: CASSQEAAWTEQFF; cdr3_nt: TGTGCCAGCAGCCAAGAAGCCGCCTGGACTGAGCAGTTCTTC
clone_size: once; v_call: TRBV4-1; j_call: TRBJ1-2; d_call: NA; cdr3_aa: CASSLWPQGPGYTF; cdr3_nt: TGCGCCAGCAGCCTATGGCCGCAGGGGCCCGGCTACACCTTC
clone_size: NA; v_call: TRBV27; j_call: TRBJ2-3; d_call: TRBD2; cdr3_aa: CASSLMVSGTDTQYF; cdr3_nt: TGTGCCAGCAGTTTAATGGTTAGCGGGACAGATACGCAGTATTTT
clone_size: NA; v_call: TRBV6-5; j_call: TRBJ2-3; d_call: TRBD2; cdr3_aa: CASSYNSGGSTDTQYF; cdr3_nt: TGTGCCAGCAGTTATAATAGCGGGGGGAGCACAGATACGCAGTATTTT
clone_size: NA; v_call: TRBV15; j_call: TRBJ1-1; d_call: TRBD1; cdr3_aa: CATSRAGTGGEAFF; cdr3_nt: TGTGCCACCAGCAGAGCGGGGACAGGGGGTGAAGCTTTCTTT
clone_size: NA; v_call: TRBV18; j_call: TRBJ2-7; d_call: NA; cdr3_aa: CASSLDSYEQYF; cdr3_nt: TGTGCCAGCTCACTAGACAGCTACGAGCAGTACTTC
clone_size: NA; v_call: TRBV11-3; j_call: TRBJ2-3; d_call: TRBD2; cdr3_aa: CASSLGRGGTDTQYF; cdr3_nt: TGTGCCAGCAGCTTAGGACGGGGGGGGACAGATACGCAGTATTTT
clone_size: NA; v_call: TRBV20-1; j_call: TRBJ2-7; d_call: NA; cdr3_aa: CSARLVYEQYF; cdr3_nt: TGCAGTGCTAGATTGGTCTACGAGCAGTACTTC
clone_size: NA; v_call: TRBV29-1; j_call: TRBJ1-1; d_call: NA; cdr3_aa: CSGKQGLNTEAFF; cdr3_nt: TGCAGCGGCAAACAGGGCCTGAACACTGAAGCTTTCTTT
clone_size: NA; v_call: TRBV9; j_call: TRBJ1-4; d_call: TRBD1; cdr3_aa: CASSDQTGGGNEKLFF; cdr3_nt: TGTGCCAGCAGCGATCAAACAGGGGGAGGTAATGAAAAACTGTTTTTT
clone_size: NA; v_call: TRBV5-1; j_call: TRBJ2-7; d_call: NA; cdr3_aa: CASSLEGNSYEQYF; cdr3_nt: TGCGCCAGCAGCTTGGAAGGAAACTCCTACGAGCAGTACTTC
clone_size: NA; v_call: TRBV28; j_call: TRBJ1-2; d_call: TRBD1; cdr3_aa: CASSLAGGTYGYTF; cdr3_nt: TGTGCCAGCAGTTTGGCAGGGGGCACCTATGGCTACACCTTC
clone_size: NA; v_call: TRBV6-4; j_call: TRBJ2-2; d_call: TRBD2; cdr3_aa: CASTDISGGEKSGELFF; cdr3_nt: TGTGCCAGCACTGACATTAGCGGGGGTGAAAAATCCGGGGAGCTGTTTTTT
clone_size: NA; v_call: TRBV27; j_call: TRBJ1-5; d_call: NA; cdr3_aa: CASSAYLDSNQPQHF; cdr3_nt: TGTGCCAGCAGTGCATACCTGGATAGCAATCAGCCCCAGCATTTT
clone_size: once; v_call: TRBV4-3; j_call: TRBJ2-3; d_call: NA; cdr3_aa: CASSQDGGTDTQYF; cdr3_nt: TGCGCCAGCAGCCAAGACGGCGGGACAGATACGCAGTATTTT
clone_size: NA; v_call: TRBV11-3; j_call: TRBJ1-6; d_call: NA; cdr3_aa: CASSFGLEDSPLHF; cdr3_nt: TGTGCCAGCAGCTTCGGACTGGAGGATTCACCCCTCCACTTT
clone_size: NA; v_call: TRBV4-1; j_call: TRBJ2-7; d_call: TRBD1; cdr3_aa: CASSQPGQAVVEQYF; cdr3_nt: TGCGCCAGCAGCCAGCCGGGACAGGCGGTAGTAGAGCAGTACTTC
clone_size: NA; v_call: TRBV27; j_call: TRBJ1-2; d_call: NA; cdr3_aa: CASSSRGVSYGYTF; cdr3_nt: TGTGCCAGCAGTTCGAGAGGGGTTTCCTATGGCTACACCTTC
clone_size: NA; v_call: TRBV5-1; j_call: TRBJ2-2; d_call: NA; cdr3_aa: CASSLVGFRSGELFF; cdr3_nt: TGCGCCAGCAGCTTGGTTGGGTTTCGGTCCGGGGAGCTGTTTTTT
clone_size: NA; v_call: TRBV4-2; j_call: TRBJ1-2; d_call: NA; cdr3_aa: CASSQAQISNYGYTF; cdr3_nt: TGTGCCAGCAGCCAAGCGCAAATCTCTAACTATGGCTACACCTTC
clone_size: NA; v_call: TRBV7-6; j_call: TRBJ2-1; d_call: NA; cdr3_aa: CASSSRWEQYNEQFF; cdr3_nt: TGTGCCAGCAGCTCCAGATGGGAACAGTACAATGAGCAGTTCTTC
clone_size: NA; v_call: TRBV29-1; j_call: TRBJ1-4; d_call: NA; cdr3_aa: CSGASAEKLFF; cdr3_nt: TGCAGCGGGGCCTCCGCTGAAAAACTGTTTTTT